The subject of this entry is one T cell receptor (beta chain). As yet, its antigen is unknown. The data belong to a study of regulatory dendritic cells for organ transplantation. Study-wide results and limits: Naive CD4+ and CD8+ repertoires were highly diverse; memory CD8+ was most oligoclonal.

Assay used: immunoSEQ multiplex PCR; TCRdb lists only in-frame clones, some missing. The data show some 29,000 clones, with approximately 78% seen just once and around 0.1% held by the top ten. The V gene's germline CDR1 is SGHVS and CDR2 FQNEAQ. Unmatched junction bases numbered 6, after V lost 3 bases and J lost 9 bases. The CDR3 loop spans 13 amino acids. The receptor's source is a human donor in good health. This sequence joins TRBV7-8 and TRBJ1-2; TRBD1 agrees at 8 bases. The sequencing sample was made of naive CD4+ T cells from blood. Subset meaning: CD45RA+ naive T cells. CDR3 protein: CASSFDRGGSYTF. In nucleotides, the CDR3 is TGTGCCAGCAGCTTCGACAGGGGTGGGAGCTACACCTTC.